This T cell receptor beta chain was sequenced in a study of cytomegalovirus exposure and HLA in healthy donors. Sampled while nominally healthy, donors likely had unrecorded immune exposures. To note about this clone: Its cognate antigen is unknown.

Study-wide results and caveats: Most CMV-associated TCR beta chains were later found to appear HLA-restricted. After further analysis at a later stage, 16,951 TCR beta sequences were associated with HLA alleles at 0.05 false discovery rate. One cluster of highly shared sequence variants probably arose as a sequencing artifact.

Trimming cost V 5 bases and J 7 bases; bases outside gene matches: 10. Germline lookup yields CDR1 SGHAT and CDR2 FQNNGV. The CDR3 extends over 16 amino acids. The study ran its PCR with 60 Vbeta and 13 Jbeta primers. The table came from immunoSEQ multiplex PCR; TCRdb's copy has only in-frame clones and leaves some out. The sample holds 150,000 to 200,000 clones, roughly 13% seen once. This clonotype originated in a man aged 50-59 years in good health and CMV-seropositive. The sequencing input was PBMCs. This chain joins TRBV11-2 and TRBJ2-1, with TRBD2 identical over 11 bases. In DNA form, the CDR3 reads TGTGCCAGCAGCCTTTCTAGCGGGGGGCCCTGGAATGAGCAGTTCTTC. Its protein is CASSLSSGGPWNEQFF.